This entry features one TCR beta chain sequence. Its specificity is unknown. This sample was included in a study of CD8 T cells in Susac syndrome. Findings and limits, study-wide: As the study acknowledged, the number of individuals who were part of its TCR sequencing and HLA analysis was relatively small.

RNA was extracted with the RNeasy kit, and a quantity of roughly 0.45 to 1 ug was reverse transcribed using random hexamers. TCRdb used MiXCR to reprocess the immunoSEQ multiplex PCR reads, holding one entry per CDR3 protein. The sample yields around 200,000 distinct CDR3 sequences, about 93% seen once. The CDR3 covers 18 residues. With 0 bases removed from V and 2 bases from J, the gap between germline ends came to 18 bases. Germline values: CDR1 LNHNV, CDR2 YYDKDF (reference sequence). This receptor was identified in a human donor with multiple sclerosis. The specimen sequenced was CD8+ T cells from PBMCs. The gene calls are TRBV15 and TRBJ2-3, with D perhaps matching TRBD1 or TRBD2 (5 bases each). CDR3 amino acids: CATSRDSHGTAPTDTQYF. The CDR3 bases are TGTGCCACCAGCAGAGATTCCCATGGGACGGCACCCACAGATACGCAGTATTTT.